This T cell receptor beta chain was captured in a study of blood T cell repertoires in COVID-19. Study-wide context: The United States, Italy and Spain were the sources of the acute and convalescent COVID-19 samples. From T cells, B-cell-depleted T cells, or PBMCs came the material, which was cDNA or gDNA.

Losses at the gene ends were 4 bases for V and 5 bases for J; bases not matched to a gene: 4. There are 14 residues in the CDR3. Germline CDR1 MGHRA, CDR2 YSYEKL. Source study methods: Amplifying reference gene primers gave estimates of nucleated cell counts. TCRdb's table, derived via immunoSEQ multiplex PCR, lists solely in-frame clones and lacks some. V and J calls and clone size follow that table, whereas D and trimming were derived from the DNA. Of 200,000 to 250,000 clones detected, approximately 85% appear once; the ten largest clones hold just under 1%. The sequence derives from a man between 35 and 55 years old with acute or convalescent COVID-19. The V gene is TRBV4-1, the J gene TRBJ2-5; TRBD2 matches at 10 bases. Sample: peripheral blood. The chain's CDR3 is CASSRSTSGETQYF. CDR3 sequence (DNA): TGCGCCAGCAGCCGGTCGACTAGCGGGGAGACCCAGTACTTC.